This entry lists 6 T cell receptor beta chains sequenced from one sample in a study of CD8+ T cells in alopecia areata. The treatment denotes: oral pan-JAK inhibitor, 5-10 mg twice daily. Extraction of RNA preceded its reverse transcription into cDNA, which served as the sequencing template. Repertoires were generated with immunoSEQ multiplex PCR, while TCRdb's copy carries only in-frame clones and drops some. The sample lists nearly 200,000 clones; roughly 50% were seen once. This sample comprised CD4+ T cells sorted from blood, obtained at week 24, from a patient treated with tofacitinib. The origin of the receptors is a human donor with alopecia areata.

This clone was seen more than once but under ten times. V and J are TRBV5-1 and TRBJ1-4, with D unresolved. The germline V gene encodes CDR1 SGHRS and CDR2 YFSETQ. The CDR3 extends over 13 amino acids. Trimming pared 0 bases from V and 5 bases from J, leaving 5 bases between. The CDR3 protein is CASSLGGNEKLFF. CDR3 in DNA: TGCGCCAGCAGCTTGGGCGGAAATGAAAAACTGTTTTTT. Filled out from reference TRBV5-1 and TRBJ1-4, the complete variable domain reads KAGVTQTPRYLIKTRGQQVTLSCSPISGHRSVSWYQQTPGQGLQFLFEYFSETQRNKGNFPGRFSGRQFSNSRSEMNVSTLELGDSALYLCASSLGGNEKLFFGSGTQLSVL.

As for this clone: In the same sample, other DNA sequences code for this CDR3. The chain uses TRBV7-2 and TRBJ2-5, with no clear D. Germline V CDR1 and CDR2: SGHTA, FQGNSA. The germline V and J ends were trimmed by 3 bases and 5 bases, with 4 bases remaining between them. The CDR3 has 11 residues. CDR3 region: CASSFGETQYF. CDR3 bases: TGTGCCAGCAGCTTTGGGGAGACCCAGTACTTC.

This clone was seen a few times. The chain is built from TRBV7-3 and TRBJ1-6, with D unresolved. The V end lost 5 bases, the J end lost 4 bases, and 12 bases lay between the germline ends. In germline, CDR1 is SGHTA, CDR2 FQGTGA. The CDR3 sequence is 15 residues long. The CDR3 spells CASSTSDNYNSPLHF. The CDR3 bases are TGTGCCAGCAGCACGTCAGACAATTATAATTCACCCCTCCACTTT.

This rearrangement joins TRBV27 to TRBJ2-3; the D is unclear. The CDR3 is 14 residues long. Trimming took off 2 bases at V and 2 bases at J, with 8 bases between the two ends. Germline-derived CDR1 and CDR2 are MNHEY and SMNVEV (reference sequence). As DNA, the CDR3 is TGTGCCAGCAGTTTACGACTCCACACAGATACGCAGTATTTT. It specifies CASSLRLHTDTQYF.

The chain couples TRBV7-2 to TRBJ1-2, with 7 bases that match TRBD1. CDR1 and CDR2 (germline): SGHTA, FQGNSA. The CDR3 totals 13 residues. J lost 6 bases, V lost 5 bases, and 6 bases had no gene match. The CDR3 nucleotides read TGTGCCAGCAGCCCACGGACAGGTCATGGCTACACCTTC. It translates to CASSPRTGHGYTF.

The chain carries TRBV6-1 and TRBJ1-2; 11 bases align to TRBD1. Germline CDR1 is MNHNS and CDR2 is SASEGT. The V gene end was trimmed by 3 bases and the J gene end by 7 bases; junction bases not matched to a gene: 7. This CDR3 is built from 15 residues. The CDR3, as DNA: TGTGCCAGCAGTGAGGAATGGGACAGGGGGTCTGGCTACACCTTC. Residues: CASSEEWDRGSGYTF.